The present T cell receptor beta chain was sequenced within a study of long-term antiretroviral therapy in people with HIV. The germline V gene has CDR1 SGHRS and CDR2 YFSETQ. V was shortened by 4 bases and J by 3 bases, with 16 bases between the two germline ends. This CDR3 has 15 residues. This clone was seen only once. The run of the v3.0 immunoSEQ assay was at survey level. Data came from immunoSEQ multiplex PCR; TCRdb stores just in-frame clones and leaves some out. This table holds about 28,000 clones, approximately 95% found once. The receptor's source is a man aged 50 or older with HIV. J is TRBJ1-2 and V is TRBV5-1; D uncertain. Sequenced material: unsorted PBMCs, taken 5.3 years after starting antiretroviral therapy. The CDR3 reads CASSPGVPGYYGYTF. CDR3 in DNA: TGCGCCAGCAGCCCCGGCGTGCCTGGGTACTATGGCTACACCTTC.